This T cell receptor beta chain was documented in a study of T cell repertoires in cytomegalovirus infection. About the study: Well-studied HLA-B-restricted epitopes and recently identified HLA-C-restricted epitopes of CMV were both used in the study. Points from the study as a whole: Accumulated public TCR beta family frequency recognized individuals carrying CMV together with the relevant HLA. HLA-C-restricted TCR beta clonotypes specific for CMV led the ex vivo response.

Regarding this clonotype: Its antigen is unknown.

TCRdb reanalysed the reads using MiXCR and keeps one entry per CDR3 protein. The sample has 700,000 to 950,000 distinct CDR3 sequences, 32% seen once. V was cut by 2 bases and J by 3 bases, with 2 bases left in between. This CDR3 region has 12 residues. Germline loops: CDR1 MNHNS, CDR2 SASEGT. The sequences come from cultured CD8+ T cells from PBMCs, collected from culture after CMV antigen stimulation. The gene calls are TRBV6-1 and TRBJ2-1; D not certain. The receptor was derived from a human donor in good health (CMV status not recorded). Some clones in this sample may be carry-over from other donors' samples. The CDR3 region is CASSEIYNEQFF. The CDR3 DNA sequence: TGTGCCAGCAGTGAAATCTACAATGAGCAGTTCTTC.